The source of this TCR beta chain is a study of cytomegalovirus exposure and HLA in healthy donors. 13 Jbeta primers and 60 Vbeta primers were used for the PCR. Measured with immunoSEQ multiplex PCR; TCRdb has only the in-frame clones, and not every one. This repertoire shows some 65,000 clones, 62% found once; its top ten account for around 3%. Regarding this clone: Its antigen is not known.

Study observations and caveats: Immune exposure data for these donors was limited to CMV serostatus.

This clonotype was obtained from a man under 40 in good health and CMV-seronegative. Sequenced sample: PBMCs.

The CDR3 DNA reads as TGTGCCAGCAGCCCCCCTTTGGCCCCTGGGGCCAACGTCCTGACTTTC. This sequence encodes CASSPPLAPGANVLTF. The J gene is TRBJ2-6, the V gene TRBV7-3; D not resolved. Germline CDR1 reads SGHTA; CDR2 reads FQGTGA. The CDR3 spans 16 residues. V was clipped by 5 bases and J by 2 bases, with 13 bases between them.